The sequence of this T cell receptor beta chain was determined in a study of cytomegalovirus exposure and HLA in healthy donors (dated by TCRdb to about 2017). For context, the study as a whole: According to an earlier analysis of around 600 of the donors, 150 million to 200 million T cells yielded 117 million unique TCR beta sequences and 250 to 350 Gb of sequence data. The number of typed donors differed by locus: 629-630 for A, B, C, DRB1 and DQB1; approximately 540 for DQA1; over 600 for DPA1; and approximately 450 for DPB1. High-throughput TCR immunosequencing, statistical association of individual TCRs with disease status, and machine learning were combined to predict cytomegalovirus infection status. Both class I and class II loci were covered by HLA typing, at four-digit resolution. The study aimed to test whether cataloging public T cell receptors could reveal signatures of past pathogen exposure. A later analysis re-analyzed previously published TCR beta repertoires from 660 or so donors and added high-resolution HLA genotyping to study TCR occurrence patterns. Every repertoire in the discovery cohort had been generated on one and the same sequencing platform. Roughly 5 DR-DQ haplotypes were treated as single units for association and clustering because of strong linkage in the cohort. An early release covering more than 500 HLA-typed donors comprised about 320 gigabases of sequencing data and around 86 million unique TCR sequences. Rather than using new phenotypic data, the later analysis identified candidate immune exposures from TCR beta sequences and from how often those sequences occurred across donors. The genetic ancestry cluster associated with self-reported Caucasian donors included about 84% of the 300 to 400 genotyped donors. A separate validation cohort of approximately 130 different subjects was used in addition to the roughly 620-subject first cohort. In an earlier analysis of a few hundred of the donors, high-throughput TCR beta sequencing was used to judge whether each TCR beta V gene segment behaved as functional or pseudogenic. In a later genetic analysis, genome-wide SNP genotypes for about 65% of the roughly 670 donors were used, and that subset was treated as a discovery cohort. The study used immunosequencing to profile the T cell repertoires of approximately 650 subjects and linked those repertoires to cytomegalovirus serostatus. Across approximately 420 genotyped donors of the cohort, an average of 235,054 unique TCR beta nucleotide sequences per donor were sequenced, and 15% to 20% of those sequences were non-productive. Alongside the repertoire data, information on donor age, sex, ethnicity and CMV serostatus was compiled. Study-wide conclusions, independent of this receptor: CMV serostatus was the only immune exposure information available for the cohort. According to a later analysis, TCR association rates differed among HLA loci, with DRB1 alleles showing the most associated TCRs and HLA-C alleles showing the fewest. According to a later analysis, most CMV-associated TCR beta chains appeared to be HLA-restricted, and the HLA associations seemed to be driven largely by CMV exposure. Because HLA typing was missing for some donors at each locus, association tests included only the typed subset. Strong co-occurrence of HLA alleles, especially DR and DQ, made assigning TCR associations to individual alleles difficult. While some public TCRs were present in many individuals, most TCR sequences turned up only very rarely across donors. A total of fewer than 200 TCR beta chains were listed by the study as associated with cytomegalovirus. Broadly in line with IMGT annotations, most TCR beta V segments showed up in productive rearrangements about 90% or about 30% of the time in an earlier analysis of approximately 600 of the donors. Because counts were too low, about 17 rarely observed V segments, including chromosome 9 orphons, were excluded from the earlier analysis of around 640 of the donors. Presence/absence analyses assumed roughly uniform sequencing depth across donors, an assumption that may not hold. Compared with the roughly 670-donor mean, donors in an Asian-associated ancestry cluster had fewer N-insertions in productive TCRs, according to a later genetic analysis. A few of the identified cytomegalovirus-associated TCR beta chains were confirmed in vitro to be specific for cytomegalovirus antigens. The sequencing pipeline was judged likely to have produced a cluster of highly shared sequence variants as a technical artifact. A later analysis reported that several top co-occurrence clusters appeared linked to parvovirus B19, influenza, CMV and Epstein-Barr virus. The cohort was sequenced for TCR beta chains only, and without alpha or paired-chain data the features that could be detected were limited. V-gene and J-gene trimming of TCR beta chains was associated with a missense DCLRE1C variant in a later genetic analysis, and the association was replicated in an independent cohort. A further reported finding was that TCR beta sequences accurately predicted the HLA-A and HLA-B alleles for most subjects in the first cohort. Compared with equally common non-associated chains, HLA-associated TCR beta chains in a later analysis were more clonally expanded and had lower generation probabilities. Specific HLA alleles were associated with over 15,000 TCR beta sequences at a false discovery rate of 0.05 in a later analysis. Cytomegalovirus status was reported to be diagnosed by the classifier with high specificity and sensitivity in both the original and validation cohorts. According to the authors, the approach could potentially be generalized to other disease states and immunological phenotypes. Some IMGT-functional V segments, including TRBV6-2 and TRBV6-3, could not be told apart with the 87-base-pair reads, so those segments were excluded. Linkage disequilibrium might explain the correlated functional status among segregating V segments, but an unknown experimental factor could not be excluded.

A remark on this clone: The clone's antigen remains unknown. Base qualities are not provided; no much larger clone lies one nucleotide away.

The cohort comprised more than 550 healthy bone marrow donors. All cohort members were sampled while nominally healthy, although unrecorded immune exposures were likely present. The donor was CMV seropositive and was included in the group of some 290 seropositive cohort members. Every donor gave a peripheral blood sample, and the peripheral blood mononuclear cells from that sample were used for TCR beta sequencing. Genomic DNA extraction from the blood cell samples was performed with the Qiagen DNeasy Blood Extraction Kit. CDR1 and CDR2 are drawn from the germline V gene (reference sequence): LNHDA, SQIVND. Inclusive of the bounding cysteine and phenylalanine, the CDR3 is 15 residues long. Only the CDR3 DNA stays, 45 bases, in frame from base 1. V and J lose 5 bases and 4 bases, and a span of 17 bases separates them. The protocol used for the library was the immunoSEQ multiplex PCR assay. The multiplex PCR relied on a mix of 60 forward primers for TCR Vbeta segments and 13 reverse primers for TCR Jbeta segments. A multiplex PCR assay on genomic DNA amplified the CDR3 region of rearranged TCR beta genes. On the Illumina HiSeq System, the amplified TCR beta libraries were sequenced as 87-base-pair reads. Processing in the source paper ran as follows. A later analysis tallied roughly 76 million unique TCR beta chains across the approximately 670 repertoires, and around 10 million of those chains were shared by two or more donors. Raw reads were error-corrected and collapsed into unique sequences with a nearest-neighbor algorithm that merged closely related sequences to remove PCR and sequencing errors. V, D and J gene segments were assigned by aligning CDR3 sequences to IMGT reference sequences. For a sequence to be retained, at least a six-nucleotide match to both a V gene segment and a J gene segment was required. A rearrangement was called productive if the CDR3 had no stop codons and remained in frame with V and J, and every other rearrangement was called non-productive. Following IMGT convention, CDR3 was defined as the stretch from the second conserved V-encoded cysteine up to the conserved J-encoded phenylalanine. In an earlier analysis of approximately 500 of the donors, sequences lacking an unambiguous match to a single V gene segment were excluded. An earlier analysis of 587 of the donors classified V segments as functional when productive rearrangements were above 56.7% and as segregating when the standard deviation between donors was above 5%. A statistical classification framework was built for diagnosing cytomegalovirus status from the catalog of TCR beta chain sequences. In a later analysis, TCR nucleotide sequences were compared against IMGT/GENE-DB human TR gene sequences so that V and J genes could be assigned. The TCRdist pipeline was used in a later analysis to assign CDR3 sequences and most-parsimonious VDJ recombination scenarios. In a later analysis, every TCR beta chain was defined by the combination of its CDR3 amino acid sequence and its V-gene family, and reads without a unique V-gene family were dropped. In a later analysis, approximately 590 highly shared, low-generation-probability nucleotide sequences were removed to address suspected cross-contamination and a sequencing artifact. For each public chain, a later analysis derived a clonal expansion index from normalized ranks of inferred template counts within each repertoire. In a later analysis, generation probabilities were computed using a VDJ recombination model fitted to out-of-frame rearrangements, and the results were checked against IGoR. A later analysis scored TCR-TCR, TCR-HLA and TCR-CMV co-occurrence with hypergeometric tests, applying a repertoire-size bias correction to TCR pairs. False discovery rates were estimated in a later analysis by permuting HLA or CMV assignments 20 times. In a later analysis, co-occurring TCRs were grouped using DBSCAN, and TCRdist sequence similarity was added for clustering within HLA-allele-positive subsets. Co-occurrence clustering excluded repertoires with fewer than 30,000 or more than 120,000 public chains, plus five with anomalous nucleotide sharing. TCRdb provides this immuneACCESS table in a form limited to in-frame rearrangements. Some clones are lacking; in checked studies, under half of them reflect an unresolved V gene, and why the rest are absent is not known. V and J calls and clone size are as listed in that table; D and trimming were resolved from the DNA. The sample includes roughly 90,000 clones, with roughly 72% observed a single time. The ten biggest clones cover 20% to 25% of the sample.

This sequence uses TRBV19 and TRBJ1-1; perhaps TRBD1 is the D gene, with 6 bases matching. This TCR was recovered from a man aged 30 to 45 in good health and CMV-seropositive. Input material: PBMCs. The CDR3 reads CASSPRGGGSTEAFF. DNA sequence: TGTGCCAGTAGTCCCCGAGGGGGTGGGAGCACTGAAGCTTTCTTT.